These 7 T cell receptor beta chains were sequenced from one sample in a study of T cell changes during pregnancy in multiple sclerosis. The table came from immunoSEQ multiplex PCR; TCRdb's copy has only in-frame clones and leaves some out. The table lists about 100,000 clones, approximately 92% of them singletons. Source: peripheral blood, taken in the second trimester of pregnancy. These receptors were obtained from a female donor with multiple sclerosis, enrolled in a pregnancy study.

The chain has TRBV6-4 and TRBJ2-6; TRBD2 aligns across 12 bases. The CDR3 consists of 18 residues. Trimming cost V 4 bases and J 1 base; bases outside gene matches: 5. In germline, CDR1 is MRHNA, CDR2 SNTAGT. CDR3 sequence reads: CASSALAGGPSGANVLTF. DNA for the CDR3: TGTGCCAGCAGTGCCCTAGCGGGAGGGCCTTCTGGGGCCAACGTCCTGACTTTC.

This chain joins TRBV23-1 and TRBJ2-1; 10 bases map to TRBD2. TRBV23-1 is treated as an ORF (open reading frame) with a function not yet certain. This CDR3 spans 16 amino acids. The V gene end was trimmed by 2 bases and the J gene end by 1 base; junction bases not matched to a gene: 2. As DNA, the CDR3 is TGCGCCAGCAGTCAAACTAGCGGGACTTCCTACAATGAGCAGTTCTTC. It yields the protein CASSQTSGTSYNEQFF.

V and J are TRBV27 and TRBJ2-3, with 10 nucleotides matching TRBD1. Germline assignment: CDR1 MNHEY and CDR2 SMNVEV (reference sequence). The J segment lost 4 bases and the V segment lost 2 bases, leaving 9 bases of the junction unmatched. The CDR3 extends over 17 amino acids. In DNA, the CDR3 is TGTGCCAGCAGTTTAGGCCCCCCGACAGGGGGCGCAGATACGCAGTATTTT. It encodes CASSLGPPTGGADTQYF.

Of note for this clone: The same CDR3 can be traced to other DNA sequences in this sample. The chain carries TRBV27 and TRBJ1-5; 7 positions agree with TRBD1. Trimming took 2 bases from V and 2 from J; bases not matched to a gene: 0. The CDR3 covers 14 residues. Germline CDR1 is MNHEY and CDR2 is SMNVEV (reference sequence). CDR3 loop: CASSLTGGNQPQHF. The CDR3 DNA follows: TGTGCCAGCAGTTTAACAGGGGGCAATCAGCCCCAGCATTTT.

This chain joins TRBV19 and TRBJ1-1; 7 bases line up with TRBD1. This CDR3 has 19 residues. The ends lost 0 bases at V and 0 bases at J; junction bases unmatched: 13. Germline V gives CDR1 LNHDA, CDR2 SQIVND (reference sequence). The CDR3 nucleotides are TGTGCCAGTAGTATAGATGCGTACGGGACAGCTTCCATGAACACTGAAGCTTTCTTT. Translating gives CASSIDAYGTASMNTEAFF.

J is TRBJ1-5 and V is TRBV27; 9 bases are a match to TRBD1. CDR3 length equals 16 residues. CDR1 and CDR2 from the germline V gene are MNHEY and SMNVEV (reference sequence). V shed 8 bases, J shed 2 bases, and the junction held 10 bases outside the gene matches. CDR3: CASGTTGGRGNQPQHF. The CDR3 region has the DNA TGTGCCAGCGGGACGACAGGGGGTAGAGGCAATCAGCCCCAGCATTTT.

The chain has TRBV28 and TRBJ1-5; D unresolved. This CDR3 is built from 11 residues. CDR1 MDHEN and CDR2 SYDVKM come from the germline V gene. Trimming removed 8 bases from V and 0 bases from J, with 2 bases in between. CDR3 protein: CASYSNQPQHF. The DNA of the CDR3 is TGTGCCAGCTATAGCAATCAGCCCCAGCATTTT.